Each of the 28 T cell receptor beta chains below was sequenced from the same sample in a study of blood T cell repertoires in COVID-19. The data were produced by immunoSEQ multiplex PCR, yet TCRdb's version contains in-frame clones alone and is incomplete. Here the sample spans approximately 470,000 clones, roughly 85% being singletons. Input material: peripheral blood. The receptor source for this set is a human donor in a cohort sampled during active COVID-19.

The chain carries TRBV7-2 and TRBJ2-7; a weak D match, TRBD1 (6 bases). Germline lookup yields CDR1 SGHTA and CDR2 FQGNSA. Trimming cost V 0 bases and J 4 bases, with 10 bases left between them. CDR3 length: 14 amino acids. The DNA of the CDR3 is TGTGCCAGCAGCTTAGCGGGACACATGTACGAGCAGTACTTC. The encoded protein is CASSLAGHMYEQYF. The full variable domain, rest sourced from reference TRBV7-2 and TRBJ2-7, is GAGVSQSPSNKVTEKGKDVELRCDPISGHTALYWYRQSLGQGLEFLIYFQGNSAPDKSGLPSDRFSAERTGGSVSTLTIQRTQQEDSAVYLCASSLAGHMYEQYFGPGTRLTVT.

This chain uses TRBV9 with TRBJ1-5; D possibly corresponds to TRBD1 (5 bases). V lost 6 bases, J lost 5 bases, and 15 bases lay in between. The CDR3 contains 14 residues. Germline V gene lookup returns CDR1 SGDLS and CDR2 YYNGEE. The CDR3 bases are TGTGCCAGCAACAAGGGGACTTTTGATCAGCCCCAGCATTTT. Protein product: CASNKGTFDQPQHF. Full variable domain (rest looked up from reference TRBV9 and TRBJ1-5): DSGVTQTPKHLITATGQRVTLRCSPRSGDLSVYWYQQSLDQGLQFLIQYYNGEERAKGNILERFSAQQFPDLHSELNLSSLELGDSALYFCASNKGTFDQPQHFGDGTRLSIL.

The gene calls are TRBV7-3 and TRBJ2-2, with a weak D call TRBD1 (5 bases). From germline, CDR1 is SGHTA and CDR2 FQGTGA. The length of the CDR3 is 13 residues. V lost 5 bases to trimming and J lost 5 bases, with 9 bases between them. DNA for the CDR3: TGTGCCAGCAGCGCCCGACAGACCGGGGAGCTGTTTTTT. Translating gives CASSARQTGELFF.

This chain links TRBV11-2 with TRBJ2-7, with D possibly being TRBD2 (6 bases). V was trimmed by 5 bases and J by 9 bases, leaving 14 bases between them. The germline gives CDR1 SGHAT, CDR2 FQNNGV. There are 12 residues in the CDR3. CDR3: CASSIWTNAQYF. The DNA for the CDR3 is TGTGCCAGCAGCATTTGGACTAATGCGCAGTACTTC.

This clone was seen a single time. J is TRBJ1-4 and V is TRBV13; D perhaps matches TRBD1 (6 bases). Deletions cut 3 bases from V and 7 bases from J, with 12 bases between. The CDR3 sequence is 14 residues long. The germline V gene has CDR1 PRHDT and CDR2 FYEKMQ (reference sequence). The CDR3 DNA follows: TGTGCCAGCAGCTTGCAGGGGAGCGGTGAAAAACTGTTTTTT. Protein: CASSLQGSGEKLFF.

Comment on this clone: The identical CDR3 is also encoded by other nucleotide sequences in the sample. This chain joins TRBV19 and TRBJ1-5; D gene ambiguous. This CDR3 has 13 residues. CDR1 LNHDA and CDR2 SQIVND come from the germline V gene (reference sequence). Trimming took 5 bases from V and 2 from J, leaving 7 bases between them. The CDR3 nucleotides are TGTGCCAGTAGTGCCCAGGGCAATCAGCCCCAGCATTTT. This gives the protein CASSAQGNQPQHF.

This clone was detected a few times. The chain carries TRBV7-3 and TRBJ2-1; possible D gene TRBD1, 6 bases. The length of the CDR3 is 15 residues. The germline gives CDR1 SGHTA, CDR2 FQGTGA. Trimming stripped 2 bases from V and 2 bases from J, with 10 bases between. This CDR3 is CASSLQTGTYNEQFF. For the CDR3, the DNA is TGTGCCAGCAGCTTACAAACAGGGACCTACAATGAGCAGTTCTTC.

There are a few counts of this clone. The V gene is TRBV19, the J gene TRBJ1-1, with 7 bases that match TRBD1. The CDR3 loop spans 15 amino acids. The V segment lost 8 bases and the J segment 5 bases; nucleotides outside the gene matches: 14. Germline CDR1 is LNHDA and CDR2 is SQIVND (reference sequence). CDR3 amino acids: CASSTGHTRSTEAFF. The CDR3 nucleotides are TGTGCCAGTTCGACAGGGCACACGAGAAGTACTGAAGCTTTCTTT.

V and J are TRBV27 and TRBJ2-7; 9 bases line up with TRBD2. The germline CDR1 and CDR2 sequences are MNHEY and SMNVEV (reference sequence). Trimming cost V 3 bases and J 0 bases; bases outside gene matches: 6. The CDR3 length is 16 residues. CDR3 in amino acids: CASSLGETSGSYEQYF. CDR3 sequence (DNA): TGTGCCAGCAGTTTGGGCGAGACTAGCGGCTCCTACGAGCAGTACTTC.

Only one count was recorded for this clone. The gene calls are TRBV10-1 and TRBJ2-7, with D possibly TRBD1 on 6 matching bases. This CDR3 contains 21 residues. Germline CDR1 reads WNHNN; CDR2 reads SYGVQD (reference sequence). The V end lost 0 bases, the J end lost 3 bases, and 30 bases lay between the germline ends. CDR3 loop: CASSESGESLGLGARRYEQYF. Here the CDR3 DNA reads TGCGCCAGCAGTGAGTCGGGAGAATCTTTAGGCTTGGGGGCGCGACGCTACGAGCAGTACTTC.

The V gene is TRBV6-6, the J gene TRBJ2-3; 7 bases map to TRBD2. The CDR3 spans 14 residues. Germline V gene lookup returns CDR1 MNHNY and CDR2 SVGAGI (reference sequence). Germline trimming cut 5 bases from V and 3 bases from J; bases unmatched to any gene: 5. The CDR3 region is CASSKASGTDTQYF. CDR3 sequence (DNA): TGTGCCAGCAGTAAAGCTAGCGGAACAGATACGCAGTATTTT.

The chain recombines TRBV3-1 (or the pseudogene TRBV3-2) with TRBJ2-7; 7 positions match TRBD1. CDR1 is LGHDT, CDR2 YNNKEL, per germline (reference sequence). V was clipped by 0 bases and J by 8 bases; unmatched bases: 1. The CDR3 covers 12 residues. In DNA form, the CDR3 reads TGTGCCAGCAGCCAAGATAGGGGGCAGCAGTACTTC. It is translated as CASSQDRGQQYF.

The rearrangement uses TRBV30 and TRBJ1-1; TRBD1 matches 10 bases. CDR1 is GTSNPN, CDR2 SVGIG, per germline (reference sequence). There are 17 residues in the CDR3. V was pared by 3 bases and J by 1 base, with 11 bases of the junction left unmatched. CDR3 loop: CAWSPRQGAGANTEAFF. CDR3 nucleotides: TGTGCCTGGAGCCCCCGACAGGGGGCCGGTGCGAACACTGAAGCTTTCTTT.

The chain joins TRBV6-2 or TRBV6-3 to TRBJ2-5, with D possibly being TRBD1 (5 bases). This CDR3 has 14 residues. Trimming took off 5 bases at V and 1 base at J, with 11 bases between the two ends. Germline V gene data show CDR1 as MNHEY and CDR2 as SVGEGT. As DNA, the CDR3 is TGTGCCAGCAGTCCGGTGACAGCCCAAGAGACCCAGTACTTC. It codes for CASSPVTAQETQYF.

The CDR3 DNA sequence: TGTGCCAGCAGTCCCTCGACAGGGTATCAGCCCCAGCATTTT. Residues: CASSPSTGYQPQHF. V is TRBV2 and J is TRBJ1-5; 7 positions match TRBD1. The CDR3 contains 14 residues. The ends lost 5 bases at V and 5 bases at J; junction bases unmatched: 6. Germline-derived CDR1 and CDR2 are SNHLY and FYNNEI. Combining the CDR3 with reference TRBV2 and TRBJ1-5 gives the whole variable domain EPEVTQTPSHQVTQMGQEVILRCVPISNHLYFYWYRQILGQKVEFLVSFYNNEISEKSEIFDDQFSVERPDGSNFTLKIRSTKLEDSAMYFCASSPSTGYQPQHFGDGTRLSIL.

The chain recombines TRBV5-1 with TRBJ1-2; possibly TRBD1 for D (5 bases). The CDR3 consists of 14 residues. V lost 4 bases to trimming and J lost 6 bases, with 16 bases between them. Germline V lookup: CDR1 SGHRS, CDR2 YFSETQ. CDR3 region: CASSHGQEIDGYTF. The CDR3 coding sequence is TGCGCCAGCAGCCACGGACAAGAAATAGATGGCTACACCTTC.

The J gene is TRBJ2-7, the V gene TRBV30, with 13 bases aligning to TRBD2. V gave up 2 bases and J gave up 4 bases; unmatched junction bases: 8. Germline V lookup: CDR1 GTSNPN, CDR2 SVGIG (reference sequence). The CDR3 totals 16 residues. In nucleotides, the CDR3 is TGTGCCTGGAGTCCCCCCCCGGGACTAGCGGGGTACGAGCAGTACTTC. Translating gives CAWSPPPGLAGYEQYF. The full variable domain, completed using reference TRBV30 and TRBJ2-7, is SQTIHQWPATLVQPVGSPLSLECTVEGTSNPNLYWYRQAAGRGLQLLFYSVGIGQISSEVPQNLSASRPQDRQFILSSKKLLLSDSGFYLCAWSPPPGLAGYEQYFGPGTRLTVT.

The V gene is TRBV7-9, the J gene TRBJ2-5, with 10 bases identical to TRBD2. Trimming took 2 bases from V and 2 from J; bases not matched to a gene: 2. In germline, CDR1 is SEHNR, CDR2 FQNEAQ (reference sequence). This CDR3 is 15 amino acids long. The CDR3 here is CASSLPSGSQETQYF. The CDR3 nucleotides read TGTGCCAGCAGCTTACCTAGCGGGAGTCAAGAGACCCAGTACTTC.

The gene calls are TRBV9 and TRBJ2-7; D is ambiguous. Trimming pared 1 base from V and 0 bases from J, leaving 11 bases between. Germline assignment: CDR1 SGDLS and CDR2 YYNGEE. The CDR3 consists of 15 residues. The CDR3 is CASSVNAESSYEQYF. The CDR3 nucleotides read TGTGCCAGCAGCGTAAACGCCGAGAGCTCCTACGAGCAGTACTTC.

V usage is TRBV5-1 and J usage is TRBJ1-2; D remains unclear. The CDR3 length is 14 residues. The V and J ends lost 5 bases and 2 bases respectively, with 13 bases between them. Germline CDR1 SGHRS, CDR2 YFSETQ. The CDR3 nucleotides read TGCGCCAGCAGGCGAGGGCCGACCAACTATGGCTACACCTTC. Translated, it gives CASRRGPTNYGYTF.

The genes are TRBV9 and TRBJ2-1; 13 bases agree with TRBD2. CDR1 and CDR2 (germline): SGDLS, YYNGEE. With V trimmed by 4 bases and J by 1 base, 5 bases remained unmatched. CDR3 length equals 17 residues. DNA for the CDR3: TGTGCCAGCAGCTCTAGACTAGCGGGAGGTTCCTACAATGAGCAGTTCTTC. Translation: CASSSRLAGGSYNEQFF.

The J gene is TRBJ1-1, the V gene TRBV2; 7 nucleotides agree with TRBD1. Germline loops: CDR1 SNHLY, CDR2 FYNNEI. V lost 8 bases and J lost 6; bases outside the gene matches: 9. The CDR3 is 13 amino acids. The CDR3, as DNA: TGTGCCAGCGGAGGACAGGCCATTTCTGAAGCTTTCTTT. This sequence encodes CASGGQAISEAFF.

The V gene is TRBV6-2 or TRBV6-3, the J gene TRBJ2-5, with 7 positions matching TRBD1. The trim removed 0 bases at V and 5 bases at J, leaving 6 bases unmatched. The germline CDR1 and CDR2 sequences are MNHEY and SVGEGT. The CDR3 contains 15 residues. CDR3 residues: CASSYSRQGGETQYF. DNA for the CDR3: TGTGCCAGCAGTTACTCCCGACAGGGTGGCGAGACCCAGTACTTC.

The rearrangement joins TRBV9 to TRBJ2-1; 9 bases are a match to TRBD1. This CDR3 has 13 residues. In germline, CDR1 is SGDLS, CDR2 YYNGEE. The junction had 3 bases not matched to a gene; V was cut back by 3 bases and J by 8 bases. The CDR3 is CASSARTGDEQFF. Written as DNA, the CDR3 is TGTGCCAGCAGCGCACGGACAGGGGATGAGCAGTTCTTC. The complete variable domain, with remaining parts taken from reference TRBV9 and TRBJ2-1, reads DSGVTQTPKHLITATGQRVTLRCSPRSGDLSVYWYQQSLDQGLQFLIQYYNGEERAKGNILERFSAQQFPDLHSELNLSSLELGDSALYFCASSARTGDEQFFGPGTRLTVL.

This chain joins TRBV29-1 and TRBJ1-1; 9 nucleotides align to TRBD1. CDR1 and CDR2 (germline): SQVTM, ANQGSEA. The CDR3 extends over 14 amino acids. V lost 6 bases and J lost 4; bases outside the gene matches: 9. CDR3 loop: CSVATRQGVTEAFF. CDR3 in DNA: TGCAGCGTGGCTACTCGACAGGGGGTCACTGAAGCTTTCTTT.

This clone was seen once. The V gene is TRBV3-1 (or the pseudogene TRBV3-2), the J gene TRBJ2-2; 9 bases agree with TRBD1. This CDR3 region has 14 residues. J lost 7 bases, V lost 6 bases, and 6 bases had no gene match. CDR1 and CDR2 from the germline V gene are LGHDT and YNNKEL (reference sequence). The CDR3 region is CASSKQGAHGELFF. The DNA of the CDR3 is TGTGCCAGCAGTAAACAGGGGGCCCACGGGGAGCTGTTTTTT.

This clone was observed a single time. The chain recombines TRBV3-1 (or the pseudogene TRBV3-2) with TRBJ2-7; D is uncertain. The germline CDR1 and CDR2 sequences are LGHDT and YNNKEL (reference sequence). This CDR3 comprises 13 residues. Trimming stripped 3 bases from V and 2 bases from J, with 8 bases between. CDR3: CASSHDTAYEQYF. CDR3 coding DNA: TGTGCCAGCAGCCACGATACGGCCTACGAGCAGTACTTC.

The chain links TRBV7-3 to TRBJ2-3; 7 bases are shared with TRBD2. The CDR3 extends over 14 amino acids. Germline CDR1 is SGHTA and CDR2 is FQGTGA. Trimming at V came to 5 bases and at J to 5 bases, leaving 7 bases not matched to a gene. Written as DNA, the CDR3 is TGTGCCAGCAGCCAAGCGGGAAGGCTAGATACGCAGTATTTT. This codes for CASSQAGRLDTQYF.